The next 16 T cell receptor beta chains were all read from a single sample in a study of blood T cell repertoires in COVID-19. The assay was immunoSEQ multiplex PCR, and TCRdb's table has in-frame clones only and misses some. The sample gives around 130,000 clones, roughly 71% of which show up once; around 18% is in the top ten. Specimen: peripheral blood. Source of these receptors: a man older than 75 with acute or convalescent COVID-19.

V and J are TRBV29-1 and TRBJ2-7; no definite D call. The CDR3 runs to 14 residues. Germline V lookup: CDR1 SQVTM, CDR2 ANQGSEA. With 5 bases removed from V and 1 base from J, the gap between germline ends came to 15 bases. CDR3 nucleotide sequence: TGCAGCGTTTCGCCGGAAATGAGGTCCTACGAGCAGTACTTC. Its protein product is CSVSPEMRSYEQYF.

This sequence joins TRBV2 and TRBJ1-4; 7 bases agree with TRBD1. The V gene's germline CDR1 is SNHLY and CDR2 FYNNEI. The CDR3 extends over 15 amino acids. Trimming took 5 bases from V and 0 from J; bases not matched to a gene: 3. CDR3: CASSYTGATNEKLFF. CDR3 nucleotide sequence: TGTGCCAGCAGTTACACAGGGGCAACTAATGAAAAACTGTTTTTT.

The chain is built from TRBV3-1 (or the pseudogene TRBV3-2) and TRBJ2-7; 8 bases align to TRBD1. The V gene's germline CDR1 is LGHDT and CDR2 YNNKEL (reference sequence). V was clipped by 4 bases and J by 3 bases; unmatched bases: 5. CDR3 length: 14 amino acids. The DNA for the CDR3 is TGTGCCAGCAGCCCCGGACAGGGCGGCTACGAGCAGTACTTC. It codes for CASSPGQGGYEQYF.

This clone was counted between two and nine times. This chain connects TRBV5-6 to TRBJ2-4, with a possible D match to TRBD2 (6 bases). Trimming shortened V by 4 bases and J by 3 bases, and 11 bases separated the two germline ends. The CDR3 contains 14 residues. From germline, CDR1 is SGHDT and CDR2 YYEEEE. CDR3 sequence reads: CASSPGLYKNIQYF. As DNA, the CDR3 is TGTGCCAGCAGCCCGGGACTCTACAAAAACATTCAGTACTTC.

The chain employs TRBV4-1 and TRBJ1-1; 7 bases line up with TRBD1. With V trimmed by 2 bases and J by 6 bases, 6 bases remained unmatched. CDR1 MGHRA and CDR2 YSYEKL come from the germline V gene. The CDR3 consists of 14 residues. The DNA for the CDR3 is TGCGCCAGCAGCCAACCACAGGGGTCCGCTGAAGCTTTCTTT. Amino acids: CASSQPQGSAEAFF.

This clone was picked up one time. The J gene is TRBJ1-2, the V gene TRBV6-5; D call uncertain. Germline CDR1 reads MNHEY; CDR2 reads SVGAGI. Deletions cut 5 bases from V and 3 bases from J, with 10 bases between. The CDR3 sequence is 13 residues long. In DNA form, the CDR3 reads TGTGCCAGCAGTCCCCCTATTGACTATGGCTACACCTTC. Its protein is CASSPPIDYGYTF.

The J gene is TRBJ2-1, the V gene TRBV7-2; unclear D gene. V lost 2 bases, J lost 10 bases, and 6 bases lay in between. The CDR3 runs 11 residues. Per germline, CDR1 SGHTA and CDR2 FQGNSA. The CDR3 DNA is TGTGCCAGCAGCTTAAATGAGGAGCAGTTCTTC. It translates to CASSLNEEQFF.

This chain links TRBV18 with TRBJ2-3, with D perhaps TRBD2 (6 bases). The CDR3 loop spans 15 amino acids. Trimming took 3 bases from V and 0 from J, leaving 10 bases between them. The germline CDR1 and CDR2 sequences are KGHSH and LQKENI. CDR3 bases: TGTGCCAGCTCACCCCGCGGGACTAGCACAGATACGCAGTATTTT. It yields the protein CASSPRGTSTDTQYF.

The chain joins TRBV28 to TRBJ1-5; D is undetermined. CDR3 length equals 12 residues. CDR1 and CDR2 (germline): MDHEN, SYDVKM. V was pared by 6 bases and J by 5 bases, with 8 bases between. CDR3 region: CASSGNYQPQHF. The CDR3 DNA reads TGTGCCAGCAGCGGGAATTATCAGCCCCAGCATTTT.

This clone was counted only a few times. The chain recombines TRBV29-1 with TRBJ2-5, with 9 nucleotides matching TRBD1. From germline, CDR1 is SQVTM and CDR2 ANQGSEA. CDR3 size: 12 residues. J gave up 5 bases and V 6 bases, and 4 bases lay outside the gene matches. CDR3 sequence (DNA): TGCAGCGTCTCGACAGGGGGGGAGACCCAGTACTTC. Translating it yields CSVSTGGETQYF.

This clone has a count of ten or more. The rearrangement uses TRBV12-3 or TRBV12-4 and TRBJ1-1, with D tentatively TRBD1 (5 bases). V was shortened by 2 bases and J by 4 bases, with 8 bases between the two germline ends. This CDR3 contains 13 residues. Here the CDR3 DNA reads TGTGCCAGCAGTTTACGACAGAGCACTGAAGCTTTCTTT. Translated: CASSLRQSTEAFF.

The rearrangement joins TRBV15 to TRBJ2-7; D not certain. V was cut by 0 bases and J by 1 base, with 10 bases left in between. The CDR3 is made up of 15 amino acids. Germline CDR1 is LNHNV and CDR2 is YYDKDF (reference sequence). CDR3 region: CATSRESTPSYEQYF. CDR3 nucleotides: TGTGCCACCAGCAGAGAATCGACTCCTTCCTACGAGCAGTACTTC.

The chain is built from TRBV6-6 and TRBJ1-6; weak D call: TRBD1 (5 bases). Looked up from germline, CDR1 is MNHNY and CDR2 is SVGAGI (reference sequence). The CDR3 totals 15 residues. The V end was cut by 6 bases, the J end by 5 bases, with 14 bases between. CDR3 bases: TGTGCCAGCAGCCCACCTCGGGGGGATAATTCACCCCTCCACTTT. It specifies CASSPPRGDNSPLHF.

The gene calls are TRBV7-2 and TRBJ2-3; 8 bases map to TRBD2. CDR3 length: 17 amino acids. Germline CDR1 reads SGHTA; CDR2 reads FQGNSA. V was pared by 5 bases and J by 2 bases, with 12 bases of the junction left unmatched. CDR3 nucleotide sequence: TGTGCCAGCAGCCCCGCCGGGGGGGGCCCCTTCACAGATACGCAGTATTTT. The encoded protein is CASSPAGGGPFTDTQYF. Drawing the rest from reference TRBV7-2 and TRBJ2-3, the complete variable domain is GAGVSQSPSNKVTEKGKDVELRCDPISGHTALYWYRQSLGQGLEFLIYFQGNSAPDKSGLPSDRFSAERTGGSVSTLTIQRTQQEDSAVYLCASSPAGGGPFTDTQYFGPGTRLTVL.

This rearrangement joins TRBV18 to TRBJ2-3; 8 bases are a match to TRBD2. Germline values: CDR1 KGHSH, CDR2 LQKENI. V lost 5 bases, J lost 0 bases, and 10 bases stayed unmatched. The CDR3 length is 17 residues. CDR3 loop: CASSTATSAASTDTQYF. CDR3 nucleotides: TGTGCCAGCTCAACGGCGACTAGCGCGGCTAGCACAGATACGCAGTATTTT.

The chain employs TRBV12-3 or TRBV12-4 and TRBJ2-5; a possible D gene is TRBD1 (6 bases). This CDR3 has 13 residues. V lost 6 bases, J lost 7 bases, and 15 bases lay in between. CDR3 in DNA: TGTGCCAGCAGGGACGGACAGTACGGGACCCAGTACTTC. This gives the protein CASRDGQYGTQYF.